Below are 20 T cell receptor beta chains sequenced from a single sample in a study of T cells and Merkel cell carcinoma outcomes. Method: immunoSEQ multiplex PCR; TCRdb's copy keeps in-frame clones and lacks some. This sample has 2,000 or so clones, with around 90% found just once. The sample was tumor tissue from Merkel cell carcinoma. The receptors were gathered from a human donor with Merkel cell carcinoma.

This clone appeared a few times. The chain is built from TRBV27 and TRBJ2-1; D call uncertain. This CDR3 has 13 amino acids. Per germline, CDR1 MNHEY and CDR2 SMNVEV (reference sequence). V was cut by 2 bases and J by 4 bases, with 6 bases left in between. CDR3 DNA: TGTGCCAGCAGTTTAGACCCGTACAATGAGCAGTTCTTC. This sequence encodes CASSLDPYNEQFF.

There are a few counts of this clone. V usage is TRBV7-9 and J usage is TRBJ1-1, with 7 positions matching TRBD1. This CDR3 is 15 amino acids long. Germline V gene lookup returns CDR1 SEHNR and CDR2 FQNEAQ (reference sequence). J was trimmed by 2 bases and V by 5 bases; bases with no gene match: 8. This CDR3 reads CASSPSTGRNTEAFF. Written as DNA, the CDR3 is TGTGCCAGCAGCCCATCGACAGGGCGAAACACTGAAGCTTTCTTT.

The chain links TRBV9 to TRBJ2-2, with D tentatively TRBD1 or TRBD2 (7 bases each). The CDR3 spans 14 residues. Per the germline V gene, CDR1 is SGDLS and CDR2 is YYNGEE. Trimming removed 6 bases at V and 5 bases at J, with 14 bases between. The CDR3 DNA reads as TGTGCCAGCAATTGGGAGGGGGCGACCGGGGAGCTGTTTTTT. Amino acid sequence: CASNWEGATGELFF.

This rearrangement joins TRBV20-1 to TRBJ1-1; no reliable D call. Trimming removed 6 bases from V and 7 bases from J, with 9 bases in between. CDR1 is DFQATT and CDR2 is SNEGSKA in the germline V gene (reference sequence). The CDR3 runs 10 residues. The CDR3 loop is CSARLIEAFF. The CDR3 nucleotides are TGCAGTGCCAGACTTATTGAAGCTTTCTTT.

This clone was seen a single time. V gene TRBV2 combines with J gene TRBJ1-1; a possible D gene is TRBD1 (5 bases). Deletions cut 7 bases from V and 1 base from J, with 13 bases between. Per germline, CDR1 SNHLY and CDR2 FYNNEI. The CDR3 runs to 14 residues. The CDR3 region is CASNTQGRNTEAFF. The CDR3 DNA reads as TGTGCCAGCAATACTCAGGGAAGGAACACTGAAGCTTTCTTT.

There are a few counts of this clone. This chain's CDR3 is CATSRGRLRETQYF. CDR3 DNA: TGTGCCACCAGCAGAGGTCGCCTACGAGAGACCCAGTACTTC. The gene calls are TRBV15 and TRBJ2-5; D is ambiguous. Germline V gene sequence: CDR1 LNHNV, CDR2 YYDKDF (reference sequence). V lost 1 base and J lost 4, with 10 bases in between. The CDR3 is 14 amino acids.

This clone was detected once. J is TRBJ2-2 and V is TRBV7-6; D not resolved. Germline CDR1 SGHVS, CDR2 FNYEAQ. V lost 8 bases and J lost 5, with 9 bases in between. The CDR3 has 12 residues. CDR3 coding DNA: TGTGCCAGCCACCTTGGAACCGGGGAGCTGTTTTTT. Amino acids: CASHLGTGELFF.

V gene TRBV2 combines with J gene TRBJ2-7; D gene unclear. In germline, CDR1 is SNHLY, CDR2 FYNNEI. V was clipped by 6 bases and J by 0 bases, with 3 bases between them. The CDR3 runs 11 residues. CDR3 sequence: CASRISYEQYF. For the CDR3, the DNA is TGTGCCAGCAGGATCTCCTACGAGCAGTACTTC.

This chain joins TRBV5-1 and TRBJ2-5; D is ambiguous. The CDR3 runs to 14 residues. Trimming removed 4 bases at V and 3 bases at J, with 13 bases between. Germline-derived CDR1 and CDR2 are SGHRS and YFSETQ. CDR3: CASSLWGPEETQYF. The CDR3 DNA reads as TGCGCCAGCAGCCTTTGGGGTCCGGAAGAGACCCAGTACTTC.

The V and J genes are TRBV28 and TRBJ1-5; tentatively, D is TRBD1 (6 bases). CDR1 MDHEN and CDR2 SYDVKM come from the germline V gene. The CDR3 extends over 13 amino acids. With 10 bases removed from V and 6 bases from J, the gap between germline ends came to 16 bases. As DNA, the CDR3 is TGTGCCATGGGGGTACAGGGTGGTCAGCCCCAGCATTTT. It yields the protein CAMGVQGGQPQHF.

This chain connects TRBV9 to TRBJ2-4; 10 bases line up with TRBD2. With 0 bases clipped from V and 6 bases from J, the junction kept 9 bases outside the gene matches. The germline CDR1 and CDR2 sequences are SGDLS and YYNGEE. The CDR3 loop spans 17 amino acids. CDR3 in amino acids: CASSVDASGRTINIQYF. For the CDR3, the DNA is TGTGCCAGCAGCGTAGATGCTAGCGGGAGAACAATAAACATTCAGTACTTC. The full variable domain, its missing parts supplied by reference TRBV9 and TRBJ2-4, is DSGVTQTPKHLITATGQRVTLRCSPRSGDLSVYWYQQSLDQGLQFLIQYYNGEERAKGNILERFSAQQFPDLHSELNLSSLELGDSALYFCASSVDASGRTINIQYFGAGTRLSVL.

The rearrangement links TRBV6-6 to TRBJ1-2, with 7 nucleotides matching TRBD1. Per germline, CDR1 MNHNY and CDR2 SVGAGI (reference sequence). The CDR3 covers 14 residues. Germline trimming cut 6 bases from V and 2 bases from J; bases unmatched to any gene: 6. CDR3 nucleotides: TGTGCCAGCAGCCACGGACAGGAGAACTATGGCTACACCTTC. Its protein product is CASSHGQENYGYTF.

The chain couples TRBV29-1 to TRBJ2-1, with 14 bases lining up with TRBD2. Germline loops: CDR1 SQVTM, CDR2 ANQGSEA. This CDR3 has 12 amino acids. Here the CDR3 reads CRGTSGGNEQFF. For the CDR3, the DNA is TGCAGGGGGACTAGCGGGGGCAATGAGCAGTTCTTC.

The chain is built from TRBV30 and TRBJ2-2; TRBD1 matches 7 bases. The CDR3 is 14 amino acids. From germline, CDR1 is GTSNPN and CDR2 SVGIG (reference sequence). The junction had 8 bases not matched to a gene; V was cut back by 3 bases and J by 7 bases. The CDR3 loop reads CAWRGQSRNGELFF. CDR3 nucleotide sequence: TGTGCCTGGAGGGGACAGTCTAGGAACGGGGAGCTGTTTTTT.

On this clone: The junction departs from the called germline gene at one end, perhaps through a read error. This chain links TRBV2 with TRBJ2-1, with D possibly called TRBD1 or TRBD2 (5 bases each). Germline V gene sequence: CDR1 SNHLY, CDR2 FYNNEI. There are 14 residues in the CDR3. The CDR3 here is CASSGASSYNEQLF. In DNA form, the CDR3 reads TGTGCCAGCAGCGGGGCGAGCTCCTACAATGAGCAGCTCTTC.

In this sample, this clone turned up once. V and J are TRBV28 and TRBJ2-1, with TRBD2 matching over 16 bases. This CDR3 comprises 19 residues. Germline V gene data show CDR1 as MDHEN and CDR2 as SYDVKM. V lost 6 bases, J lost 1 base, and 9 bases stayed unmatched. The CDR3 DNA is TGTGCCAGCAGAGACCAGGGACTAGCGGGGGGGAGATCCTACAATGAGCAGTTCTTC. This translates into CASRDQGLAGGRSYNEQFF.

The chain uses TRBV20-1 and TRBJ1-2; D not resolved. The V end was cut by 6 bases, the J end by 1 base, with 6 bases between. This CDR3 region has 11 residues. The germline V gene has CDR1 DFQATT and CDR2 SNEGSKA (reference sequence). The CDR3 loop is CSAPLNYGYTF. Here the CDR3 DNA reads TGCAGTGCGCCCCTTAACTATGGCTACACCTTC.

The chain uses TRBV7-8 and TRBJ1-2; tentatively, D is TRBD1 (5 bases). The CDR3 is made up of 14 amino acids. Germline-derived CDR1 and CDR2 are SGHVS and FQNEAQ. The V and J ends lost 5 bases and 6 bases respectively, with 16 bases between them. As DNA, the CDR3 is TGTGCCAGCAGCCCTAGGACGGGGACGGATGGCTACACCTTC. This sequence encodes CASSPRTGTDGYTF.

V and J are TRBV2 and TRBJ2-3, with D perhaps TRBD2 (5 bases). The CDR3 is 13 residues long. Trimming removed 5 bases from V and 2 bases from J, with 8 bases in between. Germline CDR1 reads SNHLY; CDR2 reads FYNNEI. CDR3 nucleotides: TGTGCCAGCAGTCGGGGTAACACAGATACGCAGTATTTT. It encodes CASSRGNTDTQYF.

This clone showed up just once. This chain joins TRBV5-1 and TRBJ2-7; perhaps TRBD1 as D (6 bases). The CDR3 totals 14 residues. Between the trimmed V and J ends, which lost 4 bases and 4 bases, there was a span of 15 bases. Germline V lookup: CDR1 SGHRS, CDR2 YFSETQ. Here the CDR3 reads CASSPQGYLYEQYF. CDR3 nucleotide sequence: TGCGCCAGCAGCCCCCAGGGGTACCTTTACGAGCAGTACTTC.